This record concerns one T cell receptor beta chain sequence. What it binds is not known. This specimen comes from a study of quantifying T cell responses using KT2 cells. The overall study: cDNA was made from DNase-treated RNA using alpha and beta constant primers. The second PCR was a qPCR stopped at a predetermined fluorescence threshold.

General study points: Very high KT2 spike-in numbers caused saturation in KT2 sequence detection. Detection of KT2 sequences held at the lowest tested level, about one cell per 100,000 PBMC.

Between the trimmed V and J ends, which lost 3 bases and 2 bases, there was a span of 10 bases. Germline CDR1 SEHNR, CDR2 FQNEAQ (reference sequence). The CDR3 is made up of 15 amino acids. KT2 cells were mixed with fixed PBMC numbers at varying ratios. Each cDNA got a UMI-containing oligo ligated at its 3' end. First-round PCR used roughly 4 cycles and beta primers RC1.1 and RC1.2 covering TRBC1 and TRBC2. One entry per CDR3 protein, called by TCRdb with MiXCR from the UMI-ligation and nested PCR reads. The sample carries 40,000 to 50,000 distinct CDR3 sequences, about 15% recorded once. This receptor was identified in a human donor. The genes are TRBV7-9 and TRBJ2-2, with TRBD1 as a possible D gene (5 bases). The sequenced sample consisted of PBMCs spiked with cells of the T cell clone KT2. The CDR3 coding sequence is TGTGCCAGCAGCTTTGGGGCGGCTAACACCGGGGAGCTGTTTTTT. Its translation: CASSFGAANTGELFF. The whole variable domain, remainder taken from reference TRBV7-9 and TRBJ2-2, is DTGVSQNPRHKITKRGQNVTFRCDPISEHNRLYWYRQTLGQGPEFLTYFQNEAQLEKSRLLSDRFSAERPKGSFSTLEIQRTEQGDSAMYLCASSFGAANTGELFFGEGSRLTVL.